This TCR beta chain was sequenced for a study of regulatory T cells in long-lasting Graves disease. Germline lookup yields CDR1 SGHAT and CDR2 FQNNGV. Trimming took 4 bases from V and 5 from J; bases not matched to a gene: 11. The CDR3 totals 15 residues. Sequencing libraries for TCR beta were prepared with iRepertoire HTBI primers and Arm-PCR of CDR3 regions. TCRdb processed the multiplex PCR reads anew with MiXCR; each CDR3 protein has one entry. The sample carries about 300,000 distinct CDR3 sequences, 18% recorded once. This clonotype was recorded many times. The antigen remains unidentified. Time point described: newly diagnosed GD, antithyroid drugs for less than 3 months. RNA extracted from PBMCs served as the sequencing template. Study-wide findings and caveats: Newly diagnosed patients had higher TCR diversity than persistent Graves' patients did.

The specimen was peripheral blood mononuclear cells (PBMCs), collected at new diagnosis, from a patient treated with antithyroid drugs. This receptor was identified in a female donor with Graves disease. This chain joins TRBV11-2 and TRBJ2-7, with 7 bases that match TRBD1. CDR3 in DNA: TGTGCCAGCAGCTCCTCTGACAGGGAGAAGGACGAGCAGTACTTC. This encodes CASSSSDREKDEQYF.